The clone carrying this TCR beta chain came up a few times. Clones were read by immunoSEQ multiplex PCR, and TCRdb kept only the in-frame ones, dropping some. The sample lists 85,000 to 100,000 clones; roughly four fifths were seen once. This CDR3 spans 18 amino acids. With 4 bases clipped from V and 3 bases from J, the junction kept 13 bases outside the gene matches. From germline, CDR1 is MGHRA and CDR2 YSYEKL. The data originate from a study of blood T cell repertoires in COVID-19. The sequenced sample consisted of peripheral blood. The clonotype was recovered from a man aged 80 or over with COVID-19, enrolled during active disease. The V call is TRBV4-1, the J call TRBJ2-7; 12 positions match TRBD2. This CDR3 is CASSPRTSGAPAGYEQYF. The CDR3 DNA reads TGCGCCAGCAGCCCCCGGACTAGCGGGGCGCCAGCGGGCTACGAGCAGTACTTC.